This T cell receptor (beta chain) was recorded in a study of T cell responses to AZD1222 COVID-19 vaccine (dated by TCRdb to the early 2020s). At the level of the whole study: A total of just over 230 trial participants underwent TCR sequencing, of whom around 210 had received two doses of AZD1222 and approximately 26 had received two doses of the MenACWY control vaccine. Trial participants were enrolled by age into subgroups of 18-55, 56-69 and 70-plus years, and around 150, 29 and 61 TCR-sequenced participants, respectively, were included in these subgroups.

General findings and caveats noted by the study authors: After two AZD1222 doses, both the breadth and the depth of spike-specific TCRs were significantly higher than at day 0 and than in MenACWY recipients. Reportedly, almost half of the unique spike-specific TCRs recognized epitopes lying outside the regions that are mutated in the B.1.351 and B.1.1.7 variants. Only five or six AZD1222 recipients were SARS-CoV-2 seropositive at baseline, limiting conclusions about previously exposed vaccinees. CD4 TCRs associated with the vaccine covered the entire spike protein, and the dominant responses were in regions 160-218 and 743-854. Participants were mostly white British, with more females than males. The authors suggested clonal diversity may have been underestimated. In the small 56-69-year group, the increase in depth fell short of significance, most likely because of low power. Because no day 14 peak-response samples were available, repertoires were characterized only after the peak T cell response.

Based on the germline V gene (reference sequence), the CDR1 and CDR2 sequences are LNHNV and YYDKDF. At the junction V is shortened by 5 bases and J by 4 bases; bases outside the gene matches: 6. Taken from cysteine to phenylalanine, the CDR3 has 15 residues. The CDR3 DNA has 45 bases and is translated from base 1. Sample time point, as interpreted from the label and publication: about 28 days (+/-7) after the second vaccine dose. AZD1222 recipients given second doses at about 4 weeks or at about 12 weeks were pooled, since spike-specific TCR depth and breadth were not found to differ between the two schedules. Samples from vaccinated people were obtained from the UK trials COV001 and COV002, which included a single-blind randomized controlled phase 2/3 trial of AZD1222 (ChAdOx1 nCoV-19) in healthy adults. For TCRbeta chain sequencing, PBMC samples from trial participants were taken at day 0 and at day 28 after the second dose.

The CDR3 regions of human TCRbeta chains were analyzed by immunosequencing. The paper's data handling went like this. Repertoire TCRs were matched against a reference library of SARS-CoV-2-specific TCRs generated with the MIRA antigen-specificity platform. Breadth was defined as the fraction of unique TCRs that were SARS-CoV-2-associated, and depth was defined as the fraction of total T cells that were SARS-CoV-2-associated. Each spike-specific TCR was assigned to its reactive spike region and to a CD4 or CD8 class using the MIRA data. Log10-transformed breadth and depth values were compared by one-way ANOVA with Sidak's multiple comparisons tests. Here the immuneACCESS table is served through TCRdb, limited to in-frame sequences with V and J called. Missing clones are a known gap in these copies; in checked studies unresolved V genes cover under half, and the rest lacks a known reason. The D gene and trimming were derived from the DNA, and the V and J assignments and clone size from that table. The sample table contains approximately 120,000 clones; only one count was recorded for 80% to 90% of them. The top ten clones comprise roughly 4.5% of the sample.

This clone was counted a single time. Its antigen is unknown. Within one base of it there is no much larger clone, and no base qualities were kept. The sequence derives from an adult who received the AZD1222 COVID-19 vaccine. The sample here was peripheral blood, taken 28 days after the second AZD1222 dose. The chain couples TRBV15 to TRBJ2-4, and TRBD1 matches 9 of the central bases. The base sequence is TGTGCCACCAGCCCGGGACAGGGTGGGAAAAACATTCAGTACTTC. It codes for CATSPGQGGKNIQYF.